This is a list of T cell receptor beta chains from one sample in a study of blood T cell repertoires in COVID-19. The repertoire was sequenced with immunoSEQ multiplex PCR; TCRdb's copy has only in-frame clones and lacks some. The top ten clones hold roughly 7.8% of a sample with roughly 180,000 clones, approximately 80% of them seen once. The sequenced material came from peripheral blood. The receptors here all came from a woman between 50 and 59 years old with active or convalescent COVID-19. CDR3s include the opening cysteine and the closing phenylalanine or tryptophan. The D gene is left open where the match is weak. Expanded clones are given a class, and other clones once, few, many or no size at all.

V: TRBV10-3; J: TRBJ2-1; D: TRBD2; size: NA; DNA: TGTGCCATCAGTGAAACCACAGGGGAACTAGCGGGGCGCTACAATGAGCAGTTCTTC; CDR3: CAISETTGELAGRYNEQFF
V: TRBV3-1/TRBV3-2; J: TRBJ2-7; D: NA; size: once; DNA: TGTGCCAGCAGCCCTTTGCGGACCTACGAGCAGTACTTC; CDR3: CASSPLRTYEQYF
V: TRBV29-1; J: TRBJ2-2; D: TRBD2; size: NA; DNA: TGCAGCGTTGCAGGGACTAGGAACACCGGGGAGCTGTTTTTT; CDR3: CSVAGTRNTGELFF
V: TRBV7-2; J: TRBJ2-1; D: NA; size: NA; DNA: TGTGCCAGCAGCTTAGTGAGCCGACAGACCAATGAGCAGTTCTTC; CDR3: CASSLVSRQTNEQFF
V: TRBV28; J: TRBJ2-7; D: NA; size: NA; DNA: TGTGCCAGCAGTTTAATGAGTGGTACCTACGAGCAGTACTTC; CDR3: CASSLMSGTYEQYF
V: TRBV5-4; J: TRBJ2-7; D: TRBD1; size: NA; DNA: TGTGCCAGCAGCCTAGGACAGGGCCCCTACGAGCAGTACTTC; CDR3: CASSLGQGPYEQYF
V: TRBV7-8; J: TRBJ1-4; D: TRBD1; size: NA; DNA: TGTGCCAGCAGCTTAGCCCCGGGACAGGGGGGTATAGGACTGTTTTTT; CDR3: CASSLAPGQGGIGLFF
V: TRBV4-3; J: TRBJ2-1; D: TRBD2; size: once; DNA: TGCGCCAGCAGCCAAGATACCGGGACTAGCGGATACAATGAGCAGTTCTTC; CDR3: CASSQDTGTSGYNEQFF
V: TRBV6-5; J: TRBJ1-6; D: NA; size: NA; DNA: TGTGCCAGCACTTCGGACAGCGTCGGATCACCCCTCCACTTT; CDR3: CASTSDSVGSPLHF
V: TRBV5-1; J: TRBJ2-7; D: NA; size: NA; DNA: TGCGCCAGCAGCCCAGAAACAGGGACCGGCTACGAGCAGTACTTC; CDR3: CASSPETGTGYEQYF
V: TRBV12-5; J: TRBJ2-5; D: TRBD2; size: NA; DNA: TGTGCTAGTGGTAGCGGGGACCTACTGGAGGACTTC; CDR3: CASGSGDLLEDF
V: TRBV19; J: TRBJ2-1; D: NA; size: NA; DNA: TGTGCCAGTAGTATAGGGCCAGGGAGGATTGGCAATGAGCAGTTCTTC; CDR3: CASSIGPGRIGNEQFF
V: TRBV5-1; J: TRBJ1-3; D: NA; size: once; DNA: TGCGCCAGCAGCTTGGCCACCGGGGGGAACACCATATATTTT; CDR3: CASSLATGGNTIYF
V: TRBV6-6; J: TRBJ1-1; D: TRBD1; size: NA; DNA: TGTGCCAGCAGTTACTACTCAGGGGGCACTGAAGCTTTCTTT; CDR3: CASSYYSGGTEAFF
V: TRBV7-9; J: TRBJ1-2; D: TRBD1; size: NA; DNA: TGTGCCAGCAGCTTAGCGGACAGGTTTAACTATGGCTACACCTTC; CDR3: CASSLADRFNYGYTF
V: TRBV3-1/TRBV3-2; J: TRBJ1-4; D: NA; size: NA; DNA: TGTGCCAGCAGCCCACAGGGTGGGGGTGCAACTAATGAAAAACTGTTTTTT; CDR3: CASSPQGGGATNEKLFF
V: TRBV11-3; J: TRBJ2-3; D: TRBD2; size: NA; DNA: TGTGCCAGCAGCTTAGATAGCGGGGTGCTCACAGATACGCAGTATTTT; CDR3: CASSLDSGVLTDTQYF
V: TRBV5-6; J: TRBJ2-3; D: TRBD2; size: NA; DNA: TGTGCCAGCAGCTTCCGGACTAGCGGGAGGGCCCCCACGCAGTATTTT; CDR3: CASSFRTSGRAPTQYF
V: TRBV5-6; J: TRBJ2-3; D: TRBD2; size: few; DNA: TGTGCCAGCAGCTCACGACTAGCGGGAGCTGAAGATACGCAGTATTTT; CDR3: CASSSRLAGAEDTQYF
V: TRBV5-1; J: TRBJ1-3; D: NA; size: NA; DNA: TGCGCCAGCAGCCCAGGGCTCTTTGGAAACACCATATATTTT; CDR3: CASSPGLFGNTIYF
V: TRBV9; J: TRBJ1-6; D: TRBD1; size: NA; DNA: TGTGCCAGCAGCGTAGCAGGGGGAGAAGATTCACCCCTCCACTTT; CDR3: CASSVAGGEDSPLHF
V: TRBV7-3; J: TRBJ2-1; D: TRBD2; size: NA; DNA: TGTGCCAGCAGCTTGACTAGCGGACGAGACAATGAGCAGTTCTTC; CDR3: CASSLTSGRDNEQFF
V: TRBV28; J: TRBJ2-3; D: TRBD1; size: NA; DNA: TGTGCCAGCACTCGGGACAGGGTCACAGATACGCAGTATTTT; CDR3: CASTRDRVTDTQYF
V: TRBV11-2; J: TRBJ2-7; D: NA; size: few; DNA: TGTGCCAGCAGGCAGTTGGGCACCTACGAGCAGTACTTC; CDR3: CASRQLGTYEQYF
V: TRBV6-1; J: TRBJ1-1; D: TRBD1; size: once; DNA: TGTGCCAGCAGTGTCCGATGGCCTAGACAGGGGGAGGCTGAAGCTTTCTTT; CDR3: CASSVRWPRQGEAEAFF
V: TRBV6-5; J: TRBJ2-7; D: TRBD1; size: NA; DNA: TGTGCCAGCCTGCTGGACAGGGGGCCCTACGAGCAGTACTTC; CDR3: CASLLDRGPYEQYF
V: TRBV18; J: TRBJ1-2; D: NA; size: NA; DNA: TGTGCCAGCTCACCCCTGGAGTATGGCTACACCTTC; CDR3: CASSPLEYGYTF
V: TRBV3-1/TRBV3-2; J: TRBJ1-3; D: NA; size: NA; DNA: TGTGCCAGCAGCCAAGAGCCGGGGTACACCATATATTTT; CDR3: CASSQEPGYTIYF
V: TRBV4-2; J: TRBJ2-5; D: TRBD2; size: NA; DNA: TGTGCCAGCAGCCAAGATAGTAGCGGGGGGGGCCCAGGGACCCAGTACTTC; CDR3: CASSQDSSGGGPGTQYF
V: TRBV6-4; J: TRBJ2-1; D: TRBD2; size: once; DNA: TGTGCCAGCAGTGTGGCGGGGGGGCCCTATGAGCAGTTCTTC; CDR3: CASSVAGGPYEQFF
V: TRBV6-5; J: TRBJ2-1; D: TRBD2; size: NA; DNA: TGTGCCAGCGGCAAAATAGCGGGGCTAAACAATGAGCAGTTCTTC; CDR3: CASGKIAGLNNEQFF
V: TRBV19; J: TRBJ1-1; D: TRBD1; size: NA; DNA: TGTGCCAGTAGTTCCCGGGACAGGATTCGGGGTTTCTTT; CDR3: CASSSRDRIRGFF
V: TRBV7-3; J: TRBJ1-1; D: NA; size: NA; DNA: TGTGCCAGCAGCTTAATGGGAGACACTGAAGCTTTCTTT; CDR3: CASSLMGDTEAFF
V: TRBV19; J: TRBJ2-3; D: TRBD1; size: NA; DNA: TGTGCCAGCCGTCGGACAGACAGGGGCACAGATACGCAGTATTTT; CDR3: CASRRTDRGTDTQYF
V: TRBV28; J: TRBJ2-2; D: TRBD1; size: NA; DNA: TGTGCCAGCCAGGGACAGCGCTACACCGGGGAGCTGTTTTTT; CDR3: CASQGQRYTGELFF
V: TRBV4-3; J: TRBJ2-3; D: TRBD2; size: NA; DNA: TGCGCCAGCAGCCAAGAATTAGCGGGAGGCACAGATACGCAGTATTTT; CDR3: CASSQELAGGTDTQYF
V: TRBV4-2; J: TRBJ1-5; D: NA; size: once; DNA: TGTGCCAGCAGCCAACAGTCCAATCAGCCCCAGCATTTT; CDR3: CASSQQSNQPQHF
V: TRBV19; J: TRBJ1-5; D: TRBD1; size: NA; DNA: TGTGCCAGTAGTATAACAGGGGGCTTTCAGCCCCAGCATTTT; CDR3: CASSITGGFQPQHF
V: TRBV19; J: TRBJ1-2; D: TRBD1; size: NA; DNA: TGTGCCAGTAGTAGGACAGGGTTTGGCTACACCTTC; CDR3: CASSRTGFGYTF
V: TRBV28; J: TRBJ2-1; D: NA; size: NA; DNA: TGTGCCAGCAGCCCCCCCCCTACAGAAAACAATGAGCAGTTCTTC; CDR3: CASSPPPTENNEQFF
V: TRBV7-6; J: TRBJ1-4; D: NA; size: NA; DNA: TGTGCCAGCAGCTTAGTAGGGGCTCGAAGAAATGAAAAACTGTTTTTT; CDR3: CASSLVGARRNEKLFF
V: TRBV18; J: TRBJ2-7; D: NA; size: NA; DNA: TGTGCCAGCTCACCACCTCTAGCGAGCATCCACGAGCAGCACTTC; CDR3: CASSPPLASIHEQHF
V: TRBV11-2; J: TRBJ1-4; D: NA; size: NA; DNA: TGTGCCAGCAGCAAAGAAATAGTGGTTTACAATGAAAAACTGTTTTTT; CDR3: CASSKEIVVYNEKLFF
V: TRBV6-2/TRBV6-3; J: TRBJ2-2; D: NA; size: many; DNA: TGTGCCAGCAGTTACTTCCGGACTACTCCGAACACCGGGGAGCTGTTTTTT; CDR3: CASSYFRTTPNTGELFF
V: TRBV2; J: TRBJ1-2; D: NA; size: NA; DNA: TGTGCCAGCGCGGGGGAGGCCAACTATGGCTACACCTTC; CDR3: CASAGEANYGYTF
V: TRBV9; J: TRBJ1-1; D: NA; size: few; DNA: TGTGCCAGCAGCCCTCACGAGTCCAGGGTTGAAGCTTTCTTT; CDR3: CASSPHESRVEAFF
V: TRBV30; J: TRBJ1-2; D: TRBD1; size: NA; DNA: TGTGCCTGGAGTCGGGACAGGCCATATGGCTACACCTTC; CDR3: CAWSRDRPYGYTF
V: TRBV6-5; J: TRBJ1-5; D: NA; size: few; DNA: TGTGCCAGCAGAGAGGGGGGGAATCAGCCCCAGCATTTT; CDR3: CASREGGNQPQHF
V: TRBV27; J: TRBJ2-2; D: TRBD2; size: NA; DNA: TGTGCCAGCAGTTTATGGGGGGGGGACACCGGGGAGCTGTTTTTT; CDR3: CASSLWGGDTGELFF
V: TRBV7-2; J: TRBJ2-1; D: TRBD2; size: NA; DNA: TGTGCCAGCAGCTTAATGCCTAGCGGGAGCTCCTACAATGAGCAGTTCTTC; CDR3: CASSLMPSGSSYNEQFF
V: TRBV7-9; J: TRBJ1-1; D: NA; size: NA; DNA: TGTGCCAGCAGACGGGGGTTGGGGAACACTGAAGCTTTCTTT; CDR3: CASRRGLGNTEAFF
V: TRBV10-3; J: TRBJ2-1; D: TRBD1; size: NA; DNA: TGTGCCATCAGTGAAAACAGGGGGTGGGGATACAATGAGCAGTTCTTC; CDR3: CAISENRGWGYNEQFF
V: TRBV6-4; J: TRBJ1-1; D: TRBD1; size: NA; DNA: TGTGCCAGCAGAAGAGGGGACAGAAGGGCGTGGAACACTGAAGCTTTCTTT; CDR3: CASRRGDRRAWNTEAFF
V: TRBV6-2/TRBV6-3; J: TRBJ2-1; D: TRBD1; size: many; DNA: TGTGCCAGCAGTTACTCCCCCACAGGGGGCATCTACAATGAGCAGTTCTTC; CDR3: CASSYSPTGGIYNEQFF
V: TRBV6-5; J: TRBJ1-1; D: TRBD1; size: NA; DNA: TGTGCCAGCAGGGCGCAGGGGGCGGGCACTGAAGCTTTCTTT; CDR3: CASRAQGAGTEAFF
V: TRBV11-2; J: TRBJ2-2; D: TRBD2; size: NA; DNA: TGTGCCAGCAGCTTAAATCTAGCGGGGAACACCGGGGAGCTGTTTTTT; CDR3: CASSLNLAGNTGELFF
V: TRBV11-2; J: TRBJ1-1; D: NA; size: NA; DNA: TGTGCCAGCAGCTCGGGACAGAACACTGAAGCTTTCTTT; CDR3: CASSSGQNTEAFF
V: TRBV7-2; J: TRBJ1-5; D: NA; size: NA; DNA: TGTGCCAGCAGCTCCTCGGAGAAGCCCCAGCATTTT; CDR3: CASSSSEKPQHF
V: TRBV5-1; J: TRBJ1-1; D: TRBD1; size: NA; DNA: TGCGCCAGCAGCTCGTCAGGGGGCCGGACTGAAGCTTTCTTT; CDR3: CASSSSGGRTEAFF